This T cell receptor beta chain is from a study of radiation and T cells in renal cell carcinoma. The CDR3 runs 15 residues. In germline, CDR1 is SGHTA, CDR2 FQGTGA. V dropped 5 bases and J dropped 5; count of bases not matched to a gene: 9. Assay: immunoSEQ multiplex PCR; the TCRdb copy retains only in-frame clones and omits some. The sample shows 120,000 to 150,000 clones, 88% of them seen only once. Turning to this clone: Its specificity is unknown.

Findings and limits, study-wide: No pretreatment tumor biopsies were available for baseline clonotypes.

Sample time point: baseline pretreatment blood. As for treatment: 15 Gy SBRT to primary tumor, nephrectomy 4 weeks later. After SBRT, blood was collected at 2 and 4 weeks, plus baseline. Sample: blood, taken from a patient whose treatment included radiotherapy and nephrectomy. The J gene is TRBJ2-3, the V gene TRBV7-3; 8 bases are shared with TRBD1. This TCR was recovered from a woman aged 70 to 79 with renal cell carcinoma. The CDR3 region has the DNA TGTGCCAGCAGCCTTGCCGGGACAGGTGTAGATACGCAGTATTTT. Encoded protein: CASSLAGTGVDTQYF.